The 24 T cell receptor beta chains reported below all come from one sample, sequenced in a study of blood T cell repertoires in COVID-19. Method: immunoSEQ multiplex PCR; TCRdb's copy keeps in-frame clones and lacks some. The sample comprises 70,000 to 80,000 clones, 80% to 90% of which are singletons, and 5% to 8% rests with the top ten. Sequenced sample: peripheral blood. All receptors derive from a woman in her 50s with acute or convalescent COVID-19.

The V and J genes are TRBV25-1 and TRBJ1-2; 10 positions agree with TRBD1. The CDR3 is made up of 14 amino acids. CDR1 and CDR2 from the germline V gene are MGHDK and SYGVNS. J was trimmed by 3 bases and V by 7 bases; bases with no gene match: 5. The CDR3 sequence is CASNLGTGDYGYTF. The CDR3, as DNA: TGTGCCAGCAATCTCGGGACAGGGGACTATGGCTACACCTTC.

The chain joins TRBV5-5 to TRBJ1-1; 8 bases align to TRBD1. CDR1 is SGHKS and CDR2 is YYEKEE in the germline V gene (reference sequence). Trimming at V came to 3 bases and at J to 10 bases, leaving 11 bases not matched to a gene. The CDR3 contains 14 residues. The CDR3 DNA is TGTGCCAGCAGCTCACCGGGACAGGTGATCGGAGCTTTCTTT. Encoded protein: CASSSPGQVIGAFF.

The chain recombines TRBV7-2 with TRBJ2-6; D remains ambiguous. Trimming pared 1 base from V and 0 bases from J, leaving 7 bases between. CDR3 length equals 16 residues. Germline assignment: CDR1 SGHTA and CDR2 FQGNSA. The CDR3 DNA is TGTGCCAGCAGCTTAGACAGCAACTCTGGGGCCAACGTCCTGACTTTC. It translates to CASSLDSNSGANVLTF. The full variable domain, in which reference TRBV7-2 and TRBJ2-6 provide the parts outside the CDR3, is GAGVSQSPSNKVTEKGKDVELRCDPISGHTALYWYRQSLGQGLEFLIYFQGNSAPDKSGLPSDRFSAERTGGSVSTLTIQRTQQEDSAVYLCASSLDSNSGANVLTFGAGSRLTVL.

The rearrangement links TRBV5-6 to TRBJ2-3; D may be TRBD1 (6 bases). The CDR3 loop spans 14 amino acids. Germline V gene sequence: CDR1 SGHDT, CDR2 YYEEEE. V lost 1 base and J lost 7, with 13 bases in between. The CDR3 DNA reads as TGTGCCAGCAGCTTGACAGGGAACCTTAATACGCAGTATTTT. Translating it yields CASSLTGNLNTQYF. The full variable domain, completed using reference TRBV5-6 and TRBJ2-3, is DAGVTQSPTHLIKTRGQQVTLRCSPKSGHDTVSWYQQALGQGPQFIFQYYEEEERQRGNFPDRFSGHQFPNYSSELNVNALLLGDSALYLCASSLTGNLNTQYFGPGTRLTVL.

The chain is built from TRBV24-1 and TRBJ1-4; 8 nucleotides match TRBD1. CDR1 is KGHDR, CDR2 SFDVKD, per germline. With 2 bases clipped from V and 7 bases from J, the junction kept 8 bases outside the gene matches. The CDR3 has 16 residues. CDR3 protein: CATSDSRQGYGEKLFF. DNA for the CDR3: TGTGCCACCAGTGATTCTCGACAGGGGTATGGTGAAAAACTGTTTTTT.

The chain couples TRBV3-1 (or the pseudogene TRBV3-2) to TRBJ2-1, with D uncertain. The CDR3 extends over 13 amino acids. The germline V gene encodes CDR1 LGHDT and CDR2 YNNKEL (reference sequence). Trimming removed 1 base from V and 10 bases from J, with 11 bases in between. CDR3 in amino acids: CASSQGLTREQFF. The CDR3 bases are TGTGCCAGCAGCCAAGGATTGACGCGGGAGCAGTTCTTC.

The rearrangement links TRBV30 to TRBJ1-6; 7 bases line up with TRBD1. V lost 8 bases and J lost 7; bases outside the gene matches: 8. Per germline, CDR1 GTSNPN and CDR2 SVGIG (reference sequence). CDR3 size: 13 residues. The CDR3 loop reads CAQGAGGNSPLHF. CDR3 DNA sequence: TGTGCCCAAGGGGCAGGGGGAAATTCACCCCTCCACTTT.

Written as DNA, the CDR3 is TGTGCCAGTCGGGCACAGGTCTATAATTCACCCCTCCACTTT. This gives the protein CASRAQVYNSPLHF. The V gene is TRBV19, the J gene TRBJ1-6; maybe TRBD1 (5 bases). Trimming took 8 bases from V and 3 from J, leaving 11 bases between them. This CDR3 is 14 amino acids long. Germline CDR1 reads LNHDA; CDR2 reads SQIVND (reference sequence).

The rearrangement joins TRBV19 to TRBJ1-6; perhaps TRBD1 as D (5 bases). The CDR3 covers 16 residues. Per germline, CDR1 LNHDA and CDR2 SQIVND (reference sequence). The V and J ends lost 1 base and 8 bases respectively, with 15 bases between them. The CDR3 protein is CASSIAAGKSHSPLHF. CDR3 nucleotides: TGTGCCAGTAGTATAGCGGCAGGGAAATCCCATTCACCCCTCCACTTT.

V is TRBV19 and J is TRBJ1-5, with 8 bases that match TRBD1. The length of the CDR3 is 21 residues. The V segment lost 4 bases and the J segment 2 bases; nucleotides outside the gene matches: 22. In germline, CDR1 is LNHDA, CDR2 SQIVND (reference sequence). The CDR3 DNA follows: TGTGCCAGTAGTACGGGGGGCAGGGGGCGCAGGTTCCGCATTGGCAATCAGCCCCAGCATTTT. This codes for CASSTGGRGRRFRIGNQPQHF.

The V gene is TRBV5-1, the J gene TRBJ1-2; no clear D. With 4 bases removed from V and 8 bases from J, the gap between germline ends came to 12 bases. The CDR3 length is 12 residues. The germline V gene encodes CDR1 SGHRS and CDR2 YFSETQ. CDR3: CASSEAGRGYTF. CDR3 DNA sequence: TGCGCCAGCAGCGAGGCGGGAAGAGGCTACACCTTC.

The chain recombines TRBV5-1 with TRBJ2-7; 8 bases align to TRBD1. The ends lost 3 bases at V and 3 bases at J; junction bases unmatched: 5. CDR3 size: 14 residues. Germline V CDR1 and CDR2: SGHRS, YFSETQ. The CDR3 nucleotides read TGCGCCAGCAGCTGGGGACAGGAAAACTACGAGCAGTACTTC. It codes for CASSWGQENYEQYF.

This clone appeared once. The chain has TRBV13 and TRBJ1-2, with 7 positions matching TRBD1. The J segment lost 5 bases and the V segment lost 1 base, leaving 7 bases of the junction unmatched. Germline V gene sequence: CDR1 PRHDT, CDR2 FYEKMQ (reference sequence). This CDR3 region has 15 residues. DNA for the CDR3: TGTGCCAGCAGCTTAGCTTCCCAGGGACAGTATGGCTACACCTTC. This sequence encodes CASSLASQGQYGYTF.

This rearrangement joins TRBV6-5 to TRBJ1-1, with D tentatively TRBD1 (6 bases). The CDR3 length is 14 residues. Trimming pared 4 bases from V and 1 base from J, leaving 10 bases between. Germline V gene lookup returns CDR1 MNHEY and CDR2 SVGAGI. For the CDR3, the DNA is TGTGCCAGCAGTTTAAACAGGGAGAACACTGAAGCTTTCTTT. Its protein is CASSLNRENTEAFF.

The chain links TRBV29-1 to TRBJ1-1; no clear D gene. This CDR3 has 13 amino acids. Per germline, CDR1 SQVTM and CDR2 ANQGSEA. Trimming removed 2 bases at V and 0 bases at J, with 7 bases between. This CDR3 reads CSVERVMNTEAFF. The CDR3 DNA follows: TGCAGCGTTGAACGGGTCATGAACACTGAAGCTTTCTTT.

The chain carries TRBV3-1 (or the pseudogene TRBV3-2) and TRBJ1-3; D gene ambiguous. Germline lookup yields CDR1 LGHDT and CDR2 YNNKEL (reference sequence). The CDR3 covers 16 residues. The ends were cut back, 3 bases at V and 2 bases at J, with 14 bases in the middle. CDR3 in amino acids: CASSHGVAKPGNTIYF. Here the CDR3 DNA reads TGTGCCAGCAGCCACGGGGTTGCCAAACCTGGAAACACCATATATTTT.

The chain uses TRBV28 and TRBJ1-5, with D maybe TRBD1 (6 bases). The CDR3 is 15 residues long. Trimming shortened V by 5 bases and J by 0 bases, and 11 bases separated the two germline ends. The V gene's germline CDR1 is MDHEN and CDR2 SYDVKM. Here the CDR3 DNA reads TGTGCCAGCAGTAGGACAGAGTATAGCAATCAGCCCCAGCATTTT. Amino acids: CASSRTEYSNQPQHF. Together with reference TRBV28 and TRBJ1-5, the CDR3 gives the full variable domain: DVKVTQSSRYLVKRTGEKVFLECVQDMDHENMFWYRQDPGLGLRLIYFSYDVKMKEKGDIPEGYSVSREKKERFSLILESASTNQTSMYLCASSRTEYSNQPQHFGDGTRLSIL.

The J gene is TRBJ1-5, the V gene TRBV18; D is perhaps TRBD1 (6 bases). Trimming cost V 4 bases and J 1 base, with 8 bases left between them. CDR3 length: 14 amino acids. Germline V gives CDR1 KGHSH, CDR2 LQKENI. The CDR3 region has the DNA TGTGCCAGCTCACTTGGACAGAGCAATCAGCCCCAGCATTTT. Translating it yields CASSLGQSNQPQHF.

The chain carries TRBV7-3 and TRBJ2-1, with TRBD1 matching over 7 bases. With 4 bases clipped from V and 6 bases from J, the junction kept 0 bases outside the gene matches. The V gene's germline CDR1 is SGHTA and CDR2 FQGTGA. This CDR3 spans 12 amino acids. The CDR3 region is CASSSGGNEQFF. The CDR3 nucleotides are TGTGCCAGCAGCTCAGGGGGCAATGAGCAGTTCTTC.

DNA of the CDR3: TGTGCCAGCAGATCCTCAAATTTCGGGACCCAGTACTTC. Its translation: CASRSSNFGTQYF. The chain combines TRBV6-5 with TRBJ2-5; no clear D gene. V dropped 6 bases and J dropped 7 bases, with 15 bases sitting between them. From germline, CDR1 is MNHEY and CDR2 SVGAGI. This CDR3 is built from 13 residues.

The chain carries TRBV19 and TRBJ1-4; D may be TRBD1 (5 bases). V lost 5 bases to trimming and J lost 6 bases, with 16 bases between them. CDR3 length: 15 residues. Germline-derived CDR1 and CDR2 are LNHDA and SQIVND (reference sequence). CDR3 amino acids: CASSWGGGADEKLFF. For the CDR3, the DNA is TGTGCCAGTAGTTGGGGGGGAGGAGCGGATGAAAAACTGTTTTTT.

V usage is TRBV5-6 and J usage is TRBJ2-7, with 8 bases lining up with TRBD1. The J segment lost 5 bases and the V segment lost 1 base, leaving 5 bases of the junction unmatched. CDR3 length: 14 amino acids. In germline, CDR1 is SGHDT, CDR2 YYEEEE. In nucleotides, the CDR3 is TGTGCCAGCAGCTTGATCGGACAGGGAAACGAGCAGTACTTC. This codes for CASSLIGQGNEQYF.

V gene TRBV6-1 combines with J gene TRBJ1-5, with TRBD1 as a possible D gene (5 bases). Trimming removed 1 base at V and 6 bases at J, with 13 bases between. The CDR3 extends over 15 amino acids. Germline CDR1 and CDR2: MNHNS and SASEGT. CDR3 DNA sequence: TGTGCCAGCAGTGAAGGGGGTGGGGGGATTCAGCCCCAGCATTTT. It yields the protein CASSEGGGGIQPQHF.

The rearrangement uses TRBV5-8 and TRBJ2-7; 7 bases are shared with TRBD2. The CDR3 has 15 residues. V lost 4 bases to trimming and J lost 5 bases; unmatched junction nucleotides: 12. CDR1 is SGHTS, CDR2 YDEGEE, per germline. This CDR3 reads CASSPDWRGRHEQYF. As DNA, the CDR3 is TGTGCCAGCAGCCCTGATTGGCGGGGGAGACACGAGCAGTACTTC. The full variable domain, with the rest looked up from reference TRBV5-8 and TRBJ2-7, is EAGVTQSPTHLIKTRGQQATLRCSPISGHTSVYWYQQALGLGLQFLLWYDEGEERNRGNFPPRFSGRQFPNYSSELNVNALELEDSALYLCASSPDWRGRHEQYFGPGTRLTVT.